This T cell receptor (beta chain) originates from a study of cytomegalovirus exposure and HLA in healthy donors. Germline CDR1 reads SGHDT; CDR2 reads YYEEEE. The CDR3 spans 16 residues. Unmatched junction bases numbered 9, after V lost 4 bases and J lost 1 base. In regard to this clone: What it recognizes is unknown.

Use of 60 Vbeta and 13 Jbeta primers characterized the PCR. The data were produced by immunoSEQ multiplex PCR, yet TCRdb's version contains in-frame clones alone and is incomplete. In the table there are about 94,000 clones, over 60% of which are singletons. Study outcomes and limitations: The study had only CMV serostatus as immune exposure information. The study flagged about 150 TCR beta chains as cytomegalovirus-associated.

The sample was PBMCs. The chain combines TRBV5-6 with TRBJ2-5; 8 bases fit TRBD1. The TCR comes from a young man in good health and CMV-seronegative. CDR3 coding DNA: TGTGCCAGCAGCATAGACAGGGGTGATCCCCAAGAGACCCAGTACTTC. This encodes CASSIDRGDPQETQYF.